One and the same sample provided the 8 T cell receptor beta chains below, sequenced in a study of shared clonotypes between healthy human individuals. The assay was immunoSEQ multiplex PCR, and TCRdb's table has in-frame clones only and misses some. The table has approximately 740,000 clones, approximately 74% seen once. Source material: memory CD4+ T cells sorted from blood. Subset indicated: CD45RA-negative fraction. These receptors all stem from a woman in her 30s in good health.

The V call is TRBV10-3, the J call TRBJ2-7; D perhaps matches TRBD2 (5 bases). The germline V and J ends were trimmed by 0 bases and 2 bases, with 11 bases remaining between them. The CDR3 contains 15 residues. CDR1 and CDR2 (germline): ENHRY, SYGVKD. DNA for the CDR3: TGTGCCATCAGTGAGTCGAAAGGAGGACCCTACGAGCAGTACTTC. This codes for CAISESKGGPYEQYF.

This sequence joins TRBV4-2 and TRBJ2-3; 9 bases are shared with TRBD2. The CDR3 spans 15 residues. Germline CDR1 LGHNA, CDR2 YNFKEQ. V lost 3 bases and J lost 1; bases outside the gene matches: 2. The CDR3 sequence: CASSHSGSGTDTQYF. The CDR3 DNA is TGTGCCAGCAGCCATAGCGGGAGTGGCACAGATACGCAGTATTTT.

Concerning this clone: The sample holds other DNA sequences that translate to the same CDR3. The chain couples TRBV7-2 to TRBJ2-4; D uncertain. Germline V CDR1 and CDR2: SGHTA, FQGNSA. V lost 5 bases to trimming and J lost 0 bases, with 11 bases between them. The CDR3 covers 15 residues. The CDR3 sequence: CASSPTVLAKNIQYF. In DNA form, the CDR3 reads TGTGCCAGCAGCCCGACGGTTCTAGCCAAAAACATTCAGTACTTC. Based on the CDR3 plus reference TRBV7-2 and TRBJ2-4, the full variable domain is GAGVSQSPSNKVTEKGKDVELRCDPISGHTALYWYRQSLGQGLEFLIYFQGNSAPDKSGLPSDRFSAERTGGSVSTLTIQRTQQEDSAVYLCASSPTVLAKNIQYFGAGTRLSVL.

This sequence joins TRBV2 and TRBJ1-5; no clear D. This CDR3 contains 15 residues. Germline CDR1 and CDR2: SNHLY and FYNNEI. The V end was cut by 0 bases, the J end by 6 bases, with 12 bases between. The CDR3 DNA reads TGTGCCAGCAGTGAAGCGCTTTCGGGAGTTCAGCCCCAGCATTTT. This encodes CASSEALSGVQPQHF.

This sequence joins TRBV28 and TRBJ1-4, with D possibly matching TRBD1 (5 bases). V dropped 5 bases and J dropped 0 bases, with 10 bases sitting between them. This CDR3 comprises 15 residues. Germline CDR1 and CDR2: MDHEN and SYDVKM. CDR3 loop: CASSRGITTNEKLFF. The CDR3 bases are TGTGCCAGCAGTCGGGGGATTACAACTAATGAAAAACTGTTTTTT.

The chain recombines TRBV6-1 with TRBJ2-1; 8 bases align to TRBD2. Trimming took 4 bases from V and 7 from J; bases not matched to a gene: 6. The CDR3 is 14 amino acids. In germline, CDR1 is MNHNS, CDR2 SASEGT. CDR3 protein: CASSAGGQNNEQFF. The DNA of the CDR3 is TGTGCCAGCAGTGCGGGGGGGCAGAATAATGAGCAGTTCTTC.

The chain uses TRBV5-4 and TRBJ2-7, with a tentative D call TRBD1 (6 bases). The CDR3 length is 14 residues. Germline CDR1 is SGHNT and CDR2 is YYREEE (reference sequence). Trimming shortened V by 2 bases and J by 5 bases, and 14 bases separated the two germline ends. The CDR3: CASSFPGEVNEQYF. DNA of the CDR3: TGTGCCAGCAGCTTCCCAGGGGAAGTCAACGAGCAGTACTTC.

This clone was found once. The CDR3, as DNA: TGTGCCAGCAGCTTAGAAGTAGCGGAGCAGTATTTT. Amino acid sequence: CASSLEVAEQYF. This sequence joins TRBV11-2 and TRBJ2-3, with a tentative D call TRBD2 (6 bases). CDR3 size: 12 residues. Germline-derived CDR1 and CDR2 are SGHAT and FQNNGV. V dropped 0 bases and J dropped 11 bases, with 9 bases sitting between them.